This T cell receptor (beta chain) was observed in a study of T cell responses to AZD1222 COVID-19 vaccine. Only one count was recorded for this clone. Sequenced by immunoSEQ multiplex PCR; TCRdb stores in-frame clones only, minus some. This table holds about 86,000 clones, roughly 90% found once. Looked up from germline, CDR1 is SGHTA and CDR2 is FQGNSA. The CDR3 has 14 residues. J gave up 6 bases and V 8 bases, and 7 bases lay outside the gene matches. This clonotype was obtained from an adult in good health. The rearrangement uses TRBV7-2 and TRBJ1-4; 9 bases align to TRBD1. The sample here was peripheral blood, taken on day 0 of AZD1222 vaccination. CDR3 sequence reads: CASSHRGRDEKLFF. The CDR3 DNA reads TGTGCCAGCTCACACAGGGGGCGCGATGAAAAACTGTTTTTT.